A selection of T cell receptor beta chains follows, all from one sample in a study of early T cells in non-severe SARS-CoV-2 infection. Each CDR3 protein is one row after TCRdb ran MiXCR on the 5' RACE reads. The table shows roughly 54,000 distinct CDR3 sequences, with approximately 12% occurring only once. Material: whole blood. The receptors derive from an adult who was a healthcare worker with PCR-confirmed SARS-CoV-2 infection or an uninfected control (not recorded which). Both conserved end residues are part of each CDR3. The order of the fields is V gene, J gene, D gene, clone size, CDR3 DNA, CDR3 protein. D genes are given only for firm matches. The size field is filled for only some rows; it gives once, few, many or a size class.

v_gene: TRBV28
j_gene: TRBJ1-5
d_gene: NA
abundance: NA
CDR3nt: TGTGCCAGTTTAGCCCGGGGTAGTCAGCCCCAGCATTTT
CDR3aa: CASLARGSQPQHF

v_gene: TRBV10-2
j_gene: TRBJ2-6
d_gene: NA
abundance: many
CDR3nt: TGCGCCAGCAGTGCGGGGGAATTGGGGGCCAACGTCCTGACTTTC
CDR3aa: CASSAGELGANVLTF

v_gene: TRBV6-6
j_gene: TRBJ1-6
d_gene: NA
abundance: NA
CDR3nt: TGTGCCAGCAGTTTTTCTGGATGGGGAGCTTCACCCCTCCACTTT
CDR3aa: CASSFSGWGASPLHF

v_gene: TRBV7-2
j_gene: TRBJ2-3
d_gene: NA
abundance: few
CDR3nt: TGTGCCAGCAGCTTCGAGGGGGGAGGTGATACGCAGTATTTT
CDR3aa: CASSFEGGGDTQYF

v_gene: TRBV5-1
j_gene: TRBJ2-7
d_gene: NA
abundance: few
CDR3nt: TGCGCCAGCAGCTACGAGACAGGAGCCTACGAGCAGTACTTC
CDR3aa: CASSYETGAYEQYF

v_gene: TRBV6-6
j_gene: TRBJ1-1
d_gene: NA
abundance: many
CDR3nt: TGTGCCAGCAGTACCCAGGGGTCTAAGAACACTGAAGCTTTCTTT
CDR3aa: CASSTQGSKNTEAFF

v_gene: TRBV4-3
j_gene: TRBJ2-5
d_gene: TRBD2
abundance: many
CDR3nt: TGCGCCAGCAGCCAAGGCCTAGCGGGGGGCCAAGAGACCCAGTACTTC
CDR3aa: CASSQGLAGGQETQYF

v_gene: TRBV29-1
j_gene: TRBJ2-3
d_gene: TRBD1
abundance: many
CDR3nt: TGCAGCGCTGAAACAGGGGGCTCATTACAGTATTTT
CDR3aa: CSAETGGSLQYF

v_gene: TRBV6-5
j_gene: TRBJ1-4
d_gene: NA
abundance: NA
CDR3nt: TGTGCCAGCAGTTACAGTTTTACCGATCTCGATGAAAAACTGTTTTTT
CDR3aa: CASSYSFTDLDEKLFF

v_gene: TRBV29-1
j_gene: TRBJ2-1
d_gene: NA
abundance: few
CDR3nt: TGCAGCGTTGAAACAGGGTGGGGTTATGAGCAGTTCTTC
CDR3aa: CSVETGWGYEQFF

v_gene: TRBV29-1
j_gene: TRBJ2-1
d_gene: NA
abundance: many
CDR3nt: TGCAGCGTTGAAGGGTCCCCGTCAAGAGAGCAGTTCTTC
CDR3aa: CSVEGSPSREQFF

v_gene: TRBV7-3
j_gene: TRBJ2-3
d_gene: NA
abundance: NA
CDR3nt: TGTGCCAGCAGCTTAAACCTAGGTACAGATACGCAGTATTTT
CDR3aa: CASSLNLGTDTQYF

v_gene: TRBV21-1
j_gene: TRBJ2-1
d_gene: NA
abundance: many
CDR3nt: TGTGCCAGCAGCATGTTTGAGGGTGAGCAGTTCTTC
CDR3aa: CASSMFEGEQFF

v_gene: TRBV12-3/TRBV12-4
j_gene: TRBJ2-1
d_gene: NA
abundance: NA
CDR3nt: TGTGCCAGCAGCCCCGGGTTTTCCACATCCTACAATGAGCAGTTCTTC
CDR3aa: CASSPGFSTSYNEQFF

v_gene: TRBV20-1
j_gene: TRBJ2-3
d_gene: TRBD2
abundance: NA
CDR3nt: TGCAGTGCTAGAGATGCGGGAGTGAATCGAGATACGCAGTATTTT
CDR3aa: CSARDAGVNRDTQYF

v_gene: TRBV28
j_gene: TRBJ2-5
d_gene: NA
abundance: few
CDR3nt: TGTGCCAGCGCGACAGGTCTTGGGGAGACCCAGTACTTC
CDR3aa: CASATGLGETQYF

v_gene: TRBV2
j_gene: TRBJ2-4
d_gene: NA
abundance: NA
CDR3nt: TGTGCCAGCAGTGAGGGTATGCGCAACATTCAGTACTTC
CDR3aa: CASSEGMRNIQYF

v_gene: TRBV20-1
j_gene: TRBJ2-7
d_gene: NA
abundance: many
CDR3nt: TGCAGTGCTAGAGATCGGGAGGGACAGACATTCTACGAGCAGTACTTC
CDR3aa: CSARDREGQTFYEQYF

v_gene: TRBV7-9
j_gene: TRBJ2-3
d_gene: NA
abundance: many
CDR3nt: TGTGCCAGCAGCTCAAGAGTTCCTAGCACAGATACGCAGTATTTT
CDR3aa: CASSSRVPSTDTQYF

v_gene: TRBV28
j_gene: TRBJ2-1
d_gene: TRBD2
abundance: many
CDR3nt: TGTGCCAGCAGTTTAGTCGGGAGGGAGAATGAGCAGTTCTTC
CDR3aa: CASSLVGRENEQFF

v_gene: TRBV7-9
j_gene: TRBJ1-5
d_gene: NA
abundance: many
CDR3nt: TGTGCCAGCAGCTCAATAGGTGGGGCTGGGCAGCCCCAGCATTTT
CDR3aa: CASSSIGGAGQPQHF

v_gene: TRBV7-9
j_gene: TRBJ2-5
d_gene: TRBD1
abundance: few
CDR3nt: TGTGCCAGCAGCTCCGGGACAGGGGCAGAGACCCAGTACTTC
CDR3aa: CASSSGTGAETQYF

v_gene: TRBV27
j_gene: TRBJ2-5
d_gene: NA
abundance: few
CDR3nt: TGTGCCAGCAGTAGGCAGGGAGGAGAGACCCAGTACTTC
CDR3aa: CASSRQGGETQYF

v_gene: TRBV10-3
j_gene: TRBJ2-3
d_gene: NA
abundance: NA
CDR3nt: TGTGCCATCAGCCTACACACACCTACCACAGATACGCAGTATTTT
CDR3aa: CAISLHTPTTDTQYF

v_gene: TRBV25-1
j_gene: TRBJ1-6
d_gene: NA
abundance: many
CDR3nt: TGTGCCAGCAGTGACCCCAGGGGTGATTCACCCCTCCACTTT
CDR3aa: CASSDPRGDSPLHF

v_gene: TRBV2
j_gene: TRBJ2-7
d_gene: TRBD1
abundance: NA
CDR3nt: TGTGCCAGCAGTGAGATACAGGGGGCTGGGGAGCAGTACTTC
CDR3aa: CASSEIQGAGEQYF

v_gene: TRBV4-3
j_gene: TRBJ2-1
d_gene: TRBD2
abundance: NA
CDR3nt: TGCGCCAGCAGCTTCGGGGGGTACAATGAGCAGTTCTTC
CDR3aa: CASSFGGYNEQFF

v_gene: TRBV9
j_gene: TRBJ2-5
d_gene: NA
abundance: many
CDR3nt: TGTGCCAGCAGCTCAGAGGGGGGACTTAAGACCCAGTACTTC
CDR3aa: CASSSEGGLKTQYF

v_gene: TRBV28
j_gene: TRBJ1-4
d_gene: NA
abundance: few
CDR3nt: TGTGCCAGCAGCGCCGGGACGGATAATGAAAAACTGTTTTTT
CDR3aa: CASSAGTDNEKLFF

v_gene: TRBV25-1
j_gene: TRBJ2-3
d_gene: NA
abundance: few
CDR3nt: TGTGCCAGCAACGGGGCAGGGCCAGATACGCAGTATTTT
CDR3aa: CASNGAGPDTQYF

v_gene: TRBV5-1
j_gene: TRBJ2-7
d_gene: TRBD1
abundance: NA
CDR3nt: TGCGCCAGCAGTTGGGGACAGGGTTTCTACGAGCAGTACTTC
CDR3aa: CASSWGQGFYEQYF

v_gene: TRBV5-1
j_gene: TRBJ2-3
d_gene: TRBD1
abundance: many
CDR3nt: TGCGCCAGCGGCATGGGACAGGGACTGTCGGATACGCAGTATTTT
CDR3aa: CASGMGQGLSDTQYF

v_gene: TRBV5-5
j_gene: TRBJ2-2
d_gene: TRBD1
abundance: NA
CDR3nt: TGTGCCAGCAGCTTCCCAGGACAGGACGGCACCGGGGAGCTGTTTTTT
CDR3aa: CASSFPGQDGTGELFF

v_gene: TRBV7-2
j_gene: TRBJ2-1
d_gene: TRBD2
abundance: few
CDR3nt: TGTGCCAGCAGCCGGGACGTTACTAGCGGCGATGAGCAGTTCTTC
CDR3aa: CASSRDVTSGDEQFF

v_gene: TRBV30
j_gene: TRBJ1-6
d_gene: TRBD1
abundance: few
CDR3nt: TGTGCCTGGAGGACAGGGGATGCTAGAGCCCTCCACTTT
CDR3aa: CAWRTGDARALHF

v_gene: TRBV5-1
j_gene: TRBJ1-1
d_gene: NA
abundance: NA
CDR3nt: TGCGCCAGCAGGACAGGACCCCTCATGAACACTGAAGCTTTCTTT
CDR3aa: CASRTGPLMNTEAFF